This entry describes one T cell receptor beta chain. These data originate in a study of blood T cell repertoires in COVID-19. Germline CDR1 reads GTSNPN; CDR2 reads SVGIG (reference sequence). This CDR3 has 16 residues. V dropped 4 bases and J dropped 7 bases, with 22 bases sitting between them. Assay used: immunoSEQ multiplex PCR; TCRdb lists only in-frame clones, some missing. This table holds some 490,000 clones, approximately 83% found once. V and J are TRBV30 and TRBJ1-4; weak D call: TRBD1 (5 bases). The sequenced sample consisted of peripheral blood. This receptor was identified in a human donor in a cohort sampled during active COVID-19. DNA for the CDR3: TGTGCCTGGAATACGGGACTTTCGGGGGTTGGTGAAAAACTGTTTTTT. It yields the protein CAWNTGLSGVGEKLFF.